This T cell receptor beta chain was recorded in a study of T cells in Graves' hyperthyroidism and ophthalmopathy (dated by TCRdb to between 2018 and 2020). For the wider study: Peripheral blood samples were taken at initial diagnosis, before any treatment was given. After blood sampling, hyperthyroidism patients were treated with methimazole at a starting dose of 30 mg daily, and ophthalmopathy patients were treated with high-dose intravenous methylprednisolone. The paper describes TCR Vbeta CDR3 sequencing of roughly 130 peripheral blood samples, made up of around 41 ophthalmopathy patients, approximately 76 hyperthyroidism patients and 17 progressor patients. Prospective prediction of ophthalmopathy was tested in an independent validation cohort consisting of 18 hyperthyroidism patients and around 17 patients who later progressed to ophthalmopathy. Thyroid tissue and blood T-cell repertoires from six or seven Graves' hyperthyroidism patients were also compared in the study. TCR V-J signatures able to tell the groups apart were searched for in a discovery cohort of around 95 patients, of whom more than 40 had Graves' ophthalmopathy and 57 had stable Graves' hyperthyroidism. The 95 to 100 discovery patients were randomly divided into training and test sets at a 7:3 ratio.

Including the terminal cysteine and phenylalanine, the CDR3 comprises 13 residues. Only the CDR3 DNA is retained, 39 bases long and in frame from the first base. The V end loses 3 bases and the J end loses 1 base, and a stretch of 7 bases separates them. The germline V gene specifies LGHNA as CDR1 and YSLEER as CDR2. Ophthalmopathy patients had moderately to severely active disease, with a Clinical Activity Score of 3 or more, a NOSPECS grade of 4 or more, and a disease duration of less than 3 months. Patients with uncontrolled infections, other autoimmune diseases, pregnancy or lactation were excluded. Diagnoses were based on clinical symptoms, serum thyroxine and TRAb, thyroid ultrasound and orbital computed tomography. Ficoll-Paque density gradient centrifugation was used to isolate PBMCs from approximately 10 ml of fresh peripheral blood. Total RNA was extracted using Trizol reagent, and RNA quality was assessed on an Agilent 2100 Bioanalyzer.

What the research found in general, with its limitations: During validation, the model predicted progression to ophthalmopathy a median of around 7 months ahead of onset, with around 71% sensitivity and about 72% specificity. Most expanded thyroid clonotypes (frequency above 0.001) were also detected in blood, a finding suggesting that blood repertoires may reflect thyroid immune responses. A model built on a 13 V-J signature distinguished ophthalmopathy from stable hyperthyroidism, reaching about 88% sensitivity and approximately 81% specificity in cross-validation and 80%/75% in testing. Sample size was not statistically predetermined, and blinding of investigators to group allocation was not performed.

Points on this clonotype: Its antigen is not yet known. Qualities for individual bases were not recorded, and no much larger clone is one base off.

Amplification of TCR beta CDR3 regions was carried out from RNA transcripts. The first round of RT-PCR for the TCR CDR3 was performed with the HTBI primer set and the Qiagen OneStep RT-PCR kit. A second multiplex PCR round built the libraries, followed by size selection and purification. The libraries were sequenced on an Illumina HiSeq2000 using paired-end 100 bp reads. Turning to the authors' computational methods: SOAPnuke was used to process the raw data, throwing out any read that contained adapters or uncalled bases, had a mean Phred below 15, or lacked an exact constant-primer or identifier match. COPE v1.2.5 was used to merge high-quality paired reads, and clonotypes were defined as unique nucleotide sequences. MiTCR v1.1 was used to align the clonotypes against IMGT TRBV, TRBD and TRBJ reference segments. The analysis included only V-J combinations with a frequency above 0.0001, which together covered roughly 99% of the repertoires. The TCS score was defined as F50 (clonal expansion) divided by E x V (chaos), with BLOSUM62-based TCRdist calculated between CDR3 peptides within each V-J. Welch's t-statistics and random forest reduced 500 to 650 V-J features to 10 to 15, which were used in a naive Bayes classifier (R e1071). TCRdb itself trimmed the public reads at Q25 with fastp, ran MiXCR and retained productive beta chains. Every distinct CDR3 protein forms one entry, paired with its most common genes and DNA. The V and J calls and clone size come from TCRdb's table, not from the authors' own analysis. Counted in this sample were hundreds of thousands of distinct CDR3 sequences; more than 15% of them appeared once. The ten most abundant clones make up 17% of the sample.

The sample taken for sequencing was blood. The clonotype comes from a woman aged 18-35 years with Graves' ophthalmopathy. The chain uses TRBV4-3 and TRBJ2-7, with no confidently assigned D gene. The DNA is TGCGCCAGCAGCCAGTATAGGTCCTACGAGCAGTACTTC. Translation gives CASSQYRSYEQYF.